The rows below give T cell receptor beta chains drawn from one sample of a study of blood T cell repertoires in COVID-19. TCRdb keeps only in-frame clones here, not all; method: immunoSEQ multiplex PCR. The sample includes about 180,000 clones, around 87% of them seen just once. The sample consisted of peripheral blood. The receptors shown here come from a man between 40 and 49 years old with active or convalescent COVID-19. The CDR3 runs from the conserved cysteine through the conserved F or W. The order of the fields is D gene, J gene, clone size, V gene, CDR3 protein, CDR3 DNA. A D gene is named only where the DNA matches it firmly. Expanded clones get a size class; other rows say once, few or many, or leave the size out.

d_gene: -
j_gene: TRBJ2-7
abundance: -
v_gene: TRBV29-1
CDR3aa: CSVIGGREQYF
CDR3nt: TGCAGCGTCATCGGGGGGCGGGAGCAGTACTTC

d_gene: TRBD2
j_gene: TRBJ2-3
abundance: -
v_gene: TRBV13
CDR3aa: CASSLPGLAGGTQYF
CDR3nt: TGTGCCAGCAGCTTACCGGGACTAGCGGGGGGTACGCAGTATTTT

d_gene: -
j_gene: TRBJ1-1
abundance: -
v_gene: TRBV27
CDR3aa: CASSLGTTNTEAFF
CDR3nt: TGTGCCAGCAGTTTAGGGACAACGAACACTGAAGCTTTCTTT

d_gene: -
j_gene: TRBJ2-7
abundance: -
v_gene: TRBV18
CDR3aa: CASSQLLYEQYF
CDR3nt: TGTGCCAGCTCCCAACTCCTCTACGAGCAGTACTTC

d_gene: -
j_gene: TRBJ1-1
abundance: few
v_gene: TRBV7-9
CDR3aa: CASSPPGYTEAFF
CDR3nt: TGTGCCAGCAGCCCCCCAGGGTACACTGAAGCTTTCTTT

d_gene: -
j_gene: TRBJ2-2
abundance: -
v_gene: TRBV5-4
CDR3aa: CASSPRSVLNTGELFF
CDR3nt: TGTGCCAGCAGCCCCCGGTCCGTCCTTAACACCGGGGAGCTGTTTTTT

d_gene: -
j_gene: TRBJ1-2
abundance: -
v_gene: TRBV30
CDR3aa: CAWSPAGGRTAGYTF
CDR3nt: TGTGCCTGGAGCCCGGCTGGAGGGAGAACGGCCGGCTACACCTTC

d_gene: -
j_gene: TRBJ1-1
abundance: -
v_gene: TRBV2
CDR3aa: CASSRDKDTEAFF
CDR3nt: TGTGCCAGCAGTAGGGACAAGGACACTGAAGCTTTCTTT

d_gene: -
j_gene: TRBJ1-3
abundance: -
v_gene: TRBV7-9
CDR3aa: CASSLVGSPDSGNTIYF
CDR3nt: TGTGCCAGCAGCTTAGTGGGCAGTCCAGACTCTGGAAACACCATATATTTT

d_gene: -
j_gene: TRBJ2-7
abundance: -
v_gene: TRBV7-9
CDR3aa: CASSIQGPEQYF
CDR3nt: TGTGCCAGCAGCATACAGGGACCCGAGCAGTACTTC

d_gene: -
j_gene: TRBJ2-3
abundance: -
v_gene: TRBV5-4
CDR3aa: CASSLAPTSILDTQYF
CDR3nt: TGTGCCAGCAGCTTGGCCCCGACTAGTATATTAGATACGCAGTATTTT